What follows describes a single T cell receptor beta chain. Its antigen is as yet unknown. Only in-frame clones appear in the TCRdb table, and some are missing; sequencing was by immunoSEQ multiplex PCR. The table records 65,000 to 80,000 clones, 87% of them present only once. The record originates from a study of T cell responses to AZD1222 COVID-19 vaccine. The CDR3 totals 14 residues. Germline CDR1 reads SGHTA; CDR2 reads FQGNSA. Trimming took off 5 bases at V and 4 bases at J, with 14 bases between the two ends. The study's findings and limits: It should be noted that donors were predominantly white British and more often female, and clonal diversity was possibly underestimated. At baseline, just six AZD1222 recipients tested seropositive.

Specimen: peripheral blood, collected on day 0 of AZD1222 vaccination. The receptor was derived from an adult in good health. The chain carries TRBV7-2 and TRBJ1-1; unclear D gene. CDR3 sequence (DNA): TGTGCCAGCAGCCCCACAAGGGTTGCCACTGAAGCTTTCTTT. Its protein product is CASSPTRVATEAFF.